The present TCR beta chain was sequenced within a study of Ad26.COV2.S vaccination and SARS-CoV-2 variants. Study observations and caveats: After vaccination, reports described spike-specific CD8+ and CD4+ T cell responses as showing substantial breadth.

Looked up from germline, CDR1 is MNHEY and CDR2 is SMNVEV (reference sequence). V dropped 0 bases and J dropped 4 bases, with 18 bases sitting between them. The CDR3 length is 17 residues. Method: immunoSEQ multiplex PCR; TCRdb's copy keeps in-frame clones and lacks some. The sample lists about 420,000 clones; 88% were seen once. Treatment: roughly 18 received Ad26.COV2.S at low or high dose, single or two shots; roughly five received placebo; per-sample allocation not given. Collection of the samples took place on day 63 after the first injection of vaccine or placebo. With regard to this clone: Its antigen remains unknown.

The receptor comes from a person between 18 and 60 years old who received the Ad26.COV2.S COVID-19 vaccine or a placebo. The rearrangement uses TRBV27 and TRBJ1-2, with D maybe TRBD1 (5 bases). The input for sequencing was peripheral blood, taken in a trial of Ad26.COV2.S vaccine versus placebo. In DNA form, the CDR3 reads TGTGCCAGCAGTTTATCCTCTGGTGGAGGGGATGGCTATGGCTACACCTTC. This encodes CASSLSSGGGDGYGYTF.